These 26 T cell receptor beta chains were all obtained from the same sample, sequenced in a study of early T cells in non-severe SARS-CoV-2 infection. MiXCR, applied by TCRdb to the 5' RACE reads, yields one record per CDR3 protein. Of 75,000 to 80,000 distinct CDR3 sequences in the sample, about 11% were seen once. The starting material was whole blood, obtained at baseline. The source of these receptors is an adult who was a healthcare worker with PCR-confirmed SARS-CoV-2 infection or an uninfected control (not recorded which).

V usage is TRBV20-1 and J usage is TRBJ1-6; no clear D gene. Germline V gene lookup returns CDR1 DFQATT and CDR2 SNEGSKA (reference sequence). V lost 4 bases, J lost 7 bases, and 17 bases lay in between. This CDR3 is 15 amino acids long. Written as DNA, the CDR3 is TGCAGTGCTACTTCGACGGGCGGCGGGAATTCACCCCTCCACTTT. The encoded protein is CSATSTGGGNSPLHF.

This clonotype was picked up many times. The chain uses TRBV29-1 and TRBJ2-3, with a weak D call TRBD1 (7 bases). Germline CDR1 SQVTM, CDR2 ANQGSEA. This CDR3 spans 14 amino acids. V gave up 6 bases and J gave up 5 bases, with 18 bases separating them. CDR3 sequence reads: CSVEGASAGDTQYF. In DNA form, the CDR3 reads TGCAGCGTGGAGGGGGCTAGCGCGGGAGATACGCAGTATTTT.

This clonotype was seen repeatedly, ten times or more. The chain recombines TRBV11-2 with TRBJ2-1; D is undetermined. Germline assignment: CDR1 SGHAT and CDR2 FQNNGV. The CDR3 covers 13 residues. Deletions cut 4 bases from V and 7 bases from J, with 11 bases between. The CDR3: CASSYTLANEQFF. CDR3 nucleotides: TGTGCCAGCAGCTACACCCTGGCGAATGAGCAGTTCTTC.

The chain combines TRBV20-1 with TRBJ2-3; 12 bases align to TRBD2. There are 15 residues in the CDR3. The V gene's germline CDR1 is DFQATT and CDR2 SNEGSKA (reference sequence). V was clipped by 6 bases and J by 3 bases; unmatched bases: 7. The DNA of the CDR3 is TGCAGTGCAACTGCTAGCGGGGGGGCAACAGATACGCAGTATTTT. Amino acids: CSATASGGATDTQYF.

V gene TRBV12-3 or TRBV12-4 combines with J gene TRBJ1-4; D remains unclear. The CDR3 is 11 amino acids. Trimming took 6 bases from V and 8 from J, leaving 7 bases between them. CDR3 DNA sequence: TGTGCCAGCAGCCCACGAGAAAAACTGTTTTTT. This gives the protein CASSPREKLFF.

This clonotype was picked up a small number of times. This rearrangement joins TRBV13 to TRBJ1-1, with D hard to call. This CDR3 spans 16 amino acids. Germline CDR1 PRHDT, CDR2 FYEKMQ (reference sequence). V lost 5 bases and J 1 base, leaving 17 bases between the germline ends. The CDR3 reads CASSPRTLSWNTEAFF. The CDR3 DNA reads as TGTGCCAGCAGCCCTCGGACTTTGAGCTGGAACACTGAAGCTTTCTTT.

In its sample, this clonotype was seen a few times. CDR3 DNA sequence: TGTGCCAGCAGTGAAAGGGAGGAACTGTTTTTT. Translation gives CASSEREELFF. The chain couples TRBV2 to TRBJ1-4; D is unclear. CDR3 length equals 11 residues. Trimming cost V 2 bases and J 12 bases, with 7 bases left between them. CDR1 and CDR2 (germline): SNHLY, FYNNEI.

This clonotype was detected a few times. The chain is built from TRBV6-5 and TRBJ1-1; 9 bases fit TRBD1. With 3 bases clipped from V and 11 bases from J, the junction kept 13 bases outside the gene matches. Germline loops: CDR1 MNHEY, CDR2 SVGAGI. The CDR3 runs to 15 residues. CDR3 nucleotides: TGTGCCAGCAGTTATTTTGGACAGGGGCGTTTGTTTGCTTTCTTT. This sequence encodes CASSYFGQGRLFAFF.

This clonotype came up many times. The rearrangement joins TRBV12-3 or TRBV12-4 to TRBJ1-2; no clear D gene. Between the trimmed V and J ends, which lost 3 bases and 7 bases, there was a span of 9 bases. This CDR3 comprises 12 residues. The DNA for the CDR3 is TGTGCCAGCAGTTTGTACGATTTTGGCTACACCTTC. This gives the protein CASSLYDFGYTF.

V and J are TRBV12-3 or TRBV12-4 and TRBJ1-5; no clear D. The length of the CDR3 is 14 residues. V lost 5 bases and J 3 bases, leaving 11 bases between the germline ends. CDR3 sequence: CASSKVQLNQPQHF. Here the CDR3 DNA reads TGTGCCAGCAGTAAAGTCCAACTCAATCAGCCCCAGCATTTT.

This clonotype occurred a few times. V usage is TRBV5-6 and J usage is TRBJ2-1; D could derive from TRBD1 or TRBD2 (5 bases each). Between the trimmed V and J ends, which lost 6 bases and 7 bases, there was a span of 20 bases. Germline values: CDR1 SGHDT, CDR2 YYEEEE. This CDR3 is built from 15 residues. CDR3 sequence (DNA): TGTGCCAGCAACCATTGGGGGACGTTCGATAATGAGCAGTTCTTC. This codes for CASNHWGTFDNEQFF.

This clonotype was counted ten times or more. J is TRBJ1-6 and V is TRBV7-6; D is unclear. Germline V CDR1 and CDR2: SGHVS, FNYEAQ. V was pared by 5 bases and J by 8 bases, with 19 bases between. This CDR3 has 16 amino acids. In nucleotides, the CDR3 is TGTGCCAGCAGCCCGCGGCCTGTTGGTGAAGATTCACCCCTCCACTTT. Its protein is CASSPRPVGEDSPLHF.

The sample holds many counts of this clonotype. CDR3 coding DNA: TGTGCCAGCAGTGGGGGACAGGGACAAAGTTATGGCTACACCTTC. It specifies CASSGGQGQSYGYTF. The chain couples TRBV2 to TRBJ1-2, with 9 positions matching TRBD1. The trim removed 4 bases at V and 5 bases at J, leaving 8 bases unmatched. The CDR3 loop spans 15 amino acids. Germline values: CDR1 SNHLY, CDR2 FYNNEI.

CDR3 in amino acids: CASSFRDIGNTIYF. DNA of the CDR3: TGTGCCAGCAGCTTCCGGGACATCGGAAACACCATATATTTT. The chain combines TRBV7-9 with TRBJ1-3; TRBD1 is a possible D gene (6 bases). The V and J ends lost 3 bases and 4 bases respectively, with 10 bases between them. CDR1 SEHNR and CDR2 FQNEAQ come from the germline V gene (reference sequence). This CDR3 has 14 amino acids.

This clonotype was picked up a small number of times. The chain recombines TRBV7-3 with TRBJ1-1, with 10 bases that match TRBD1. The CDR3 has 12 amino acids. CDR1 and CDR2 from the germline V gene are SGHTA and FQGTGA. Trimming removed 2 bases from V and 11 bases from J; junction bases left unmatched: 2. The CDR3 reads CASSLGTGVAFF. The CDR3, as DNA: TGTGCCAGCAGCTTAGGGACAGGGGTGGCTTTCTTT.

This clonotype was counted at least ten times. V usage is TRBV20-1 and J usage is TRBJ1-1, with 7 positions matching TRBD1. V dropped 0 bases and J dropped 4; count of bases not matched to a gene: 8. Per germline, CDR1 DFQATT and CDR2 SNEGSKA (reference sequence). The CDR3 is 15 residues long. CDR3 region: CSARDTGEWGTEAFF. The CDR3 DNA reads TGCAGTGCTAGAGACACAGGGGAATGGGGCACTGAAGCTTTCTTT.

This clonotype was counted at least ten times. The rearrangement links TRBV5-1 to TRBJ2-7; 8 bases map to TRBD1. In germline, CDR1 is SGHRS, CDR2 YFSETQ. This CDR3 is built from 14 residues. Losses at the gene ends were 2 bases for V and 2 bases for J; bases not matched to a gene: 3. The CDR3 loop reads CASSFPGGPYEQYF. The CDR3 nucleotides read TGCGCCAGCAGCTTTCCAGGGGGCCCCTACGAGCAGTACTTC.

This CDR3 is CSVASSGNTIYF. The CDR3 region has the DNA TGCAGCGTTGCTAGCTCTGGAAACACCATATATTTT. V and J are TRBV29-1 and TRBJ1-3; D is uncertain. CDR3 size: 12 residues. CDR1 and CDR2 (germline): SQVTM, ANQGSEA. V lost 4 bases to trimming and J lost 0 bases, with 4 bases between them.

Only a few counts were recorded for this clonotype. The chain employs TRBV7-3 and TRBJ2-2, with D uncertain. CDR1 and CDR2 (germline): SGHTA, FQGTGA. Trimming shortened V by 1 base and J by 6 bases, and 9 bases separated the two germline ends. This CDR3 is 14 amino acids long. Here the CDR3 reads CASSLNYYSGELFF. As DNA, the CDR3 is TGTGCCAGCAGCTTAAATTATTACTCCGGGGAGCTGTTTTTT. The full variable domain, with the rest looked up from reference TRBV7-3 and TRBJ2-2, is GAGVSQTPSNKVTEKGKYVELRCDPISGHTALYWYRQSLGQGPEFLIYFQGTGAADDSGLPNDRFFAVRPEGSVSTLKIQRTERGDSAVYLCASSLNYYSGELFFGEGSRLTVL.

Many counts were recorded for this clonotype. The J gene is TRBJ2-3, the V gene TRBV30; 12 nucleotides match TRBD2. V lost 7 bases, J lost 6 bases, and 8 bases stayed unmatched. The germline CDR1 and CDR2 sequences are GTSNPN and SVGIG (reference sequence). The CDR3 runs 14 residues. The CDR3 DNA sequence: TGTGCCTCAGGGGCTAGCGGGGGGGCCGATACGCAGTATTTT. This translates into CASGASGGADTQYF.

In this sample, this clonotype turned up many times. The chain uses TRBV19 and TRBJ1-5; the D gene is possibly TRBD1 (6 bases). V gave up 0 bases and J gave up 5 bases, with 11 bases separating them. The CDR3 spans 15 residues. Germline CDR1 LNHDA, CDR2 SQIVND (reference sequence). The DNA for the CDR3 is TGTGCCAGTAGTATAGACAGGGGAGGCTATCAGCCCCAGCATTTT. It translates to CASSIDRGGYQPQHF.

This clonotype showed up just a few times. The CDR3, as DNA: TGTGCCAGTAGTAAGAGGACACCCATGAACACTGAAGCTTTCTTT. It yields the protein CASSKRTPMNTEAFF. This rearrangement joins TRBV19 to TRBJ1-1; D is perhaps TRBD1 (5 bases). The length of the CDR3 is 15 residues. Trimming shortened V by 4 bases and J by 0 bases, and 12 bases separated the two germline ends. CDR1 and CDR2 from the germline V gene are LNHDA and SQIVND (reference sequence).

The chain employs TRBV7-6 and TRBJ2-2; D is unresolved. Per germline, CDR1 SGHVS and CDR2 FNYEAQ. The V end was cut by 3 bases, the J end by 5 bases, with 7 bases between. The CDR3 covers 13 residues. Here the CDR3 DNA reads TGTGCCAGCAGCTTTGGTTCTACCGGGGAGCTGTTTTTT. The encoded protein is CASSFGSTGELFF.

This clonotype was counted a few times. The rearrangement joins TRBV15 to TRBJ2-1; no clear D gene. The CDR3 extends over 15 amino acids. Germline loops: CDR1 LNHNV, CDR2 YYDKDF (reference sequence). V gave up 1 base and J gave up 4 bases, with 11 bases separating them. CDR3 sequence reads: CATSRAQRNYNEQFF. CDR3 DNA sequence: TGTGCCACCAGCAGAGCACAGAGGAATTACAATGAGCAGTTCTTC.

This clonotype appeared many times. The genes are TRBV12-3 or TRBV12-4 and TRBJ2-5; unclear D gene. The CDR3 spans 13 residues. V gave up 6 bases and J gave up 9 bases, with 17 bases separating them. Here the CDR3 reads CASSRGNRAPQYF. CDR3 bases: TGTGCCAGCAGCCGTGGCAATCGAGCTCCCCAGTACTTC.

The chain couples TRBV9 to TRBJ1-2; D unclear. Looked up from germline, CDR1 is SGDLS and CDR2 is YYNGEE. The ends were cut back, 2 bases at V and 4 bases at J, with 15 bases in the middle. The CDR3 runs to 15 residues. CDR3 residues: CASSVSGRALYGYTF. CDR3 DNA sequence: TGTGCCAGCAGCGTGAGCGGACGGGCTCTCTATGGCTACACCTTC.